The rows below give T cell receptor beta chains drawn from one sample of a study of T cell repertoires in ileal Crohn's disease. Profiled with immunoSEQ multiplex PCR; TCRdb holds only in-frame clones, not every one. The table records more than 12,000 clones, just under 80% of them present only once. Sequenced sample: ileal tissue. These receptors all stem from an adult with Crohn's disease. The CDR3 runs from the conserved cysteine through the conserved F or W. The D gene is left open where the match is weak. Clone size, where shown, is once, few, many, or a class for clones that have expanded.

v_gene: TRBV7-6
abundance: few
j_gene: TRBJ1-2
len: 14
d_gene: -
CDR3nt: TGTGCCAGCAGCCCGTTGGAGGCTAACTATGGCTACACCTTC
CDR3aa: CASSPLEANYGYTF

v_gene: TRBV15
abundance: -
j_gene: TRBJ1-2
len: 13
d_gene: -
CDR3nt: TGTGCCACCAGCAGAGAGGAGGGAGATGGCTACACCTTC
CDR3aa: CATSREEGDGYTF

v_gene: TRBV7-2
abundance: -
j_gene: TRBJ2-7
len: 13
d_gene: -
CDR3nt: TGTGCCAGCAGGAAACAGGGATTCTACGAGCAGTACTTC
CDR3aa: CASRKQGFYEQYF

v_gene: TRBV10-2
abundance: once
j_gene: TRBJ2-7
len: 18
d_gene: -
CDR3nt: TGCGCCAGCAGTGACGGAACGGGACCTTCGCGGGGGCTCTACGAGCAGTACTTC
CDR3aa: CASSDGTGPSRGLYEQYF

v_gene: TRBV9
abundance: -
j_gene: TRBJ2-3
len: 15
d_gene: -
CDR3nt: TGTGCCAGCAGGCCTTACGCGGGGAAGACAGATACGCAGTATTTT
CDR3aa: CASRPYAGKTDTQYF

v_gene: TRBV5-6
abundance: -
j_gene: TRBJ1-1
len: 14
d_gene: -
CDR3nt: TGTGCCAGCAGCTTGGCGCAGGGGATAATTGAAGCTTTCTTT
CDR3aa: CASSLAQGIIEAFF

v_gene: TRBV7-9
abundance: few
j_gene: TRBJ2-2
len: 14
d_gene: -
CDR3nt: TGTGCCAGCAGCAAAAACCTAGGGGACGGGGAGCTGTTTTTT
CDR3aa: CASSKNLGDGELFF

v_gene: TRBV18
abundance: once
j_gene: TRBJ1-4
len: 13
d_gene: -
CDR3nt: TGTGCCAGCTCACCCCAAGAGAATGAAAAACTGTTTTTT
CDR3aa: CASSPQENEKLFF

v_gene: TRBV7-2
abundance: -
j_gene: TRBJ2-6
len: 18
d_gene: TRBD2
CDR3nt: TGTGCCAGCAGCCCCCCTGCGGGAGTCTTCCCTGGGGCCAACGTCCTGACTTTC
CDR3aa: CASSPPAGVFPGANVLTF

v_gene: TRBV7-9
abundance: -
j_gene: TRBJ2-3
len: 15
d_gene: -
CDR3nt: TGTGCCAGCAGCTTAGCGTCACGGCGGGCAGATACGCAGTATTTT
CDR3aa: CASSLASRRADTQYF

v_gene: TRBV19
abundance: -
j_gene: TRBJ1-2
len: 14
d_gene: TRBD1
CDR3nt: TGTGCCAGTAGTATTTTGGACAGGAACTATGGCTACACCTTC
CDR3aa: CASSILDRNYGYTF

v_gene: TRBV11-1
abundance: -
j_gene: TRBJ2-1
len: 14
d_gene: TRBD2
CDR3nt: TGTGCCAGCAGCTTTAGCGGGAGGTACAATGAGCAGTTCTTC
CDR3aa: CASSFSGRYNEQFF

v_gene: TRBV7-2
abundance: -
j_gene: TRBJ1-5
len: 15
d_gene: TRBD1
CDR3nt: TGTGCCAGCAGCTTAGTTCAGGGGGGCAATCAGCCCCAGCATTTT
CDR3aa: CASSLVQGGNQPQHF

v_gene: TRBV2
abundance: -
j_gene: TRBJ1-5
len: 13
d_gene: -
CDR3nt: TGTGCCAGCAGTGTACAGGTCAGGCAGCCCCAGCATTTT
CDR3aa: CASSVQVRQPQHF

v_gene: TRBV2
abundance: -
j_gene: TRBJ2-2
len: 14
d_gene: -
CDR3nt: TGTGCCAGCAGTGTAGGCGAGGTCACCGGGGAGCTGTTTTTT
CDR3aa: CASSVGEVTGELFF

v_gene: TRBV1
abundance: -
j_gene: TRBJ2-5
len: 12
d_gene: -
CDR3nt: TGCACCAGCAGCCACTCGCAAGAGACCCAGTACTTC
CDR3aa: CTSSHSQETQYF

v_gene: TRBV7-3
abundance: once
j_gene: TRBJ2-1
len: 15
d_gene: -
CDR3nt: TGTGCCAGCAGCTTAACGAGGAGCTCCTACAATGAGCAGTTCTTC
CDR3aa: CASSLTRSSYNEQFF

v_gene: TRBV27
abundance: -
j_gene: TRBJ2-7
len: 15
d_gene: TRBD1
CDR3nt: TGTGCCAGCTTTGACCTTCGACAGGGCAAGTACGAGCAGTACTTC
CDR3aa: CASFDLRQGKYEQYF

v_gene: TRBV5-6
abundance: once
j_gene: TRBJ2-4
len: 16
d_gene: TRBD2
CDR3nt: TGTGCCAGCAGCTTGTTGTCTAGCGGGAGGGGCGGCATTCAGTACTTC
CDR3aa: CASSLLSSGRGGIQYF

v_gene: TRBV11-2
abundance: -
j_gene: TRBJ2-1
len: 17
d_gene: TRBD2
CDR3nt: TGTGCCAGCAGCATCGGGACTAGCGGGGGGGCCTACAATGAGCAGTTCTTC
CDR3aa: CASSIGTSGGAYNEQFF

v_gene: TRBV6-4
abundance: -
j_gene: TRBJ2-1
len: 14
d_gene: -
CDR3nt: TGTGCCACCTCAAGGGGGGGATCCTACAATGAGCAGTTCTTC
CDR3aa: CATSRGGSYNEQFF

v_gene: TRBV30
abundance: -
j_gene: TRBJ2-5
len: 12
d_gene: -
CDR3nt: TGTGCCTGGAGTGTACTCGGAGAGACCCAGTACTTC
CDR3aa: CAWSVLGETQYF

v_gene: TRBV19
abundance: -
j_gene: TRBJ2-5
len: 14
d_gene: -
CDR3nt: TGTGCCAGTAGTATAGGACAGTCCCAAGAGACCCAGTACTTC
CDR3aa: CASSIGQSQETQYF

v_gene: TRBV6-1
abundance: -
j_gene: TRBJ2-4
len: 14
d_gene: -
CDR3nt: TGTACCAGCCGGGCAGGGGGGTCCAAAAACATTCAGTACTTC
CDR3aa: CTSRAGGSKNIQYF

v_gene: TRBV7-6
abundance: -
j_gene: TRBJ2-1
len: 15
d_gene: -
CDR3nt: TGTGCCAGCAGCCCCGGAACAGGGTTCGCCAATGAGCAGTTCTTC
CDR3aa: CASSPGTGFANEQFF

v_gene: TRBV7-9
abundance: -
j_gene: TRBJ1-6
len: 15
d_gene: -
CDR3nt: TGTGCCAGCAGCTTAGGGGCGGGGTATAATTCACCCCTCCACTTT
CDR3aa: CASSLGAGYNSPLHF

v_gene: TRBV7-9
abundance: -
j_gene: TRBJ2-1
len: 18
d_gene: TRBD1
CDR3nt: TGTGCCAGCAGCTTATCGCCCTGGGACAGGGATGCCTACAATGAGCAGTTCTTC
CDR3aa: CASSLSPWDRDAYNEQFF

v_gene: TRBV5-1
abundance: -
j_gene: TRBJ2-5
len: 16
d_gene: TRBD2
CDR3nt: TGCGCCAGCAGCCCTCGGGGCGGGGGGGCCGGTGAGACCCAGTACTTC
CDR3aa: CASSPRGGGAGETQYF

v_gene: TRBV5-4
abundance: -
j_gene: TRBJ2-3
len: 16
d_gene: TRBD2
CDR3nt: TGTGCCAGCAGCTACCTCACGGGGGGGGGCTTGGATACGCAGTATTTT
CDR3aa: CASSYLTGGGLDTQYF

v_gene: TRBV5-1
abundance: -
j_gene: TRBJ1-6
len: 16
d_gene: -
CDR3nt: TGCGCCAGCAGCCCGTGGTGGAGCTCCTATAATTCACCCCTCCACTTT
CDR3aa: CASSPWWSSYNSPLHF

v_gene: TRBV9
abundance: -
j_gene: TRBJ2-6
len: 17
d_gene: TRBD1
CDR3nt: TGTGCCAGCAGCTTCCGGGACAGGGCTTTTGGGGCCAACGTCCTGACTTTC
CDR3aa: CASSFRDRAFGANVLTF